The 18 T cell receptor beta chains presented below share a single source sample, sequenced in a study of cytomegalovirus exposure and HLA in healthy donors. PCR amplification relied on 60 Vbeta primers (plus 13 Jbeta primers). TCRdb keeps only in-frame clones here, not all; method: immunoSEQ multiplex PCR. Its clone listing holds more than 100,000 clones. Material: PBMCs. The receptors shown here come from a man younger than 30 in good health and CMV-seronegative.

V and J are TRBV4-2 and TRBJ2-3; 9 bases fit TRBD2. The germline gives CDR1 LGHNA, CDR2 YNFKEQ. V trimming: 1 base; J trimming: 4 bases; junction bases outside the gene matches: 6. This CDR3 is 16 amino acids long. The CDR3 reads CASSQVSSGGPDTQYF. The CDR3 coding sequence is TGTGCCAGCAGCCAAGTGAGTAGCGGGGGCCCAGATACGCAGTATTTT.

In DNA form, the CDR3 reads TGTGCCAGCAGCAGGAGCGCTACCGTCGATGAGCAGTTCTTC. Protein sequence: CASSRSATVDEQFF. The chain employs TRBV9 and TRBJ2-1, with D uncertain. The CDR3 runs 14 residues. Between the trimmed V and J ends, which lost 4 bases and 8 bases, there was a span of 16 bases. From germline, CDR1 is SGDLS and CDR2 YYNGEE.

This chain uses TRBV19 with TRBJ1-3, with D perhaps matching TRBD1 (6 bases). V was trimmed by 7 bases and J by 0 bases, leaving 10 bases between them. The CDR3 consists of 14 residues. CDR1 LNHDA and CDR2 SQIVND come from the germline V gene (reference sequence). The CDR3 coding sequence is TGTGCCAGTACGGGGGGGCTCTCTGGAAACACCATATATTTT. It specifies CASTGGLSGNTIYF.

The chain uses TRBV6-5 and TRBJ2-1; 8 bases agree with TRBD1. V lost 5 bases and J lost 3; bases outside the gene matches: 6. Germline V lookup: CDR1 MNHEY, CDR2 SVGAGI. The CDR3 loop spans 15 amino acids. The CDR3 DNA is TGTGCCAGCAGTCTCCAGGGGGCTTTCTACAATGAGCAGTTCTTC. This codes for CASSLQGAFYNEQFF.

V is TRBV9 and J is TRBJ1-5; the match to TRBD1 covers 8 bases. Germline trimming cut 3 bases from V and 3 bases from J; bases unmatched to any gene: 5. Germline V CDR1 and CDR2: SGDLS, YYNGEE. This CDR3 comprises 15 residues. The CDR3: CASSATGDPNQPQHF. The DNA for the CDR3 is TGTGCCAGCAGCGCGACAGGGGACCCCAATCAGCCCCAGCATTTT. The complete variable domain, with remaining parts taken from reference TRBV9 and TRBJ1-5, reads DSGVTQTPKHLITATGQRVTLRCSPRSGDLSVYWYQQSLDQGLQFLIQYYNGEERAKGNILERFSAQQFPDLHSELNLSSLELGDSALYFCASSATGDPNQPQHFGDGTRLSIL.

This CDR3 is CAGSRGSGNEKLFF. CDR3 DNA: TGTGCCGGCTCGAGGGGGTCGGGTAATGAAAAACTGTTTTTT. V usage is TRBV7-9 and J usage is TRBJ1-4; maybe TRBD1 (6 bases). Trimming shortened V by 11 bases and J by 4 bases, and 17 bases separated the two germline ends. Germline assignment: CDR1 SEHNR and CDR2 FQNEAQ (reference sequence). This CDR3 comprises 14 residues.

This chain uses TRBV19 with TRBJ2-7; D might be TRBD2 (5 bases). The CDR3 has 12 residues. Germline loops: CDR1 LNHDA, CDR2 SQIVND (reference sequence). V lost 3 bases and J 8 bases, leaving 11 bases between the germline ends. The CDR3 here is CASSMGSEKQYF. Written as DNA, the CDR3 is TGTGCCAGTAGTATGGGGAGCGAGAAGCAGTACTTC.

This chain connects TRBV9 to TRBJ1-2, with a possible D match to TRBD1 (5 bases). This CDR3 contains 15 residues. Germline V gene lookup returns CDR1 SGDLS and CDR2 YYNGEE. Between the trimmed V and J ends, which lost 0 bases and 3 bases, there was a span of 12 bases. For the CDR3, the DNA is TGTGCCAGCAGCGTAGCCCAGGGTGATTACTATGGCTACACCTTC. It encodes CASSVAQGDYYGYTF. Together with reference TRBV9 and TRBJ1-2, the CDR3 gives the full variable domain: DSGVTQTPKHLITATGQRVTLRCSPRSGDLSVYWYQQSLDQGLQFLIQYYNGEERAKGNILERFSAQQFPDLHSELNLSSLELGDSALYFCASSVAQGDYYGYTFGSGTRLTVV.

The rearrangement uses TRBV5-1 and TRBJ1-1; D perhaps matches TRBD1 (5 bases). The length of the CDR3 is 15 residues. From germline, CDR1 is SGHRS and CDR2 YFSETQ. The V end lost 0 bases, the J end lost 3 bases, and 12 bases lay between the germline ends. In nucleotides, the CDR3 is TGCGCCAGCAGCTTGGAGGTGGGGGGGGACACTGAAGCTTTCTTT. This sequence encodes CASSLEVGGDTEAFF.

The rearrangement links TRBV2 to TRBJ2-2; TRBD2 matches 11 bases. The CDR3 sequence is 15 residues long. CDR1 SNHLY and CDR2 FYNNEI come from the germline V gene. V was pared by 7 bases and J by 1 base, with 2 bases of the junction left unmatched. Here the CDR3 DNA reads TGTGCCAGCACGGGACTAGCGGAGAACACCGGGGAGCTGTTTTTT. Translating it yields CASTGLAENTGELFF.

This sequence joins TRBV7-9 and TRBJ1-3, with 8 nucleotides matching TRBD1. V gave up 5 bases and J gave up 3 bases; unmatched junction bases: 6. The V gene's germline CDR1 is SEHNR and CDR2 FQNEAQ (reference sequence). This CDR3 is built from 15 residues. CDR3 region: CASSPQTGVGNTIYF. The DNA for the CDR3 is TGTGCCAGCAGCCCCCAGACAGGGGTTGGAAACACCATATATTTT.

V usage is TRBV18 and J usage is TRBJ2-3; a weak D match, TRBD2 (5 bases). Germline CDR1 KGHSH, CDR2 LQKENI. V gave up 6 bases and J gave up 1 base, with 14 bases separating them. The CDR3 contains 15 residues. DNA for the CDR3: TGTGCCAGCTCCTCCACTAGGGTGGGCACAGATACGCAGTATTTT. Protein: CASSSTRVGTDTQYF.

The rearrangement uses TRBV5-4 and TRBJ2-1, with D possibly matching TRBD2 (6 bases). Trimming pared 1 base from V and 5 bases from J, leaving 16 bases between. The CDR3 has 16 amino acids. CDR1 is SGHNT, CDR2 YYREEE, per germline (reference sequence). CDR3 protein: CASSLPGDRMNNEQFF. Written as DNA, the CDR3 is TGTGCCAGCAGCTTGCCGGGGGATCGTATGAACAATGAGCAGTTCTTC.

This chain links TRBV7-8 with TRBJ2-3, with D maybe TRBD1 (5 bases). The CDR3 is 12 amino acids. Trimming took off 3 bases at V and 6 bases at J, with 7 bases between the two ends. Looked up from germline, CDR1 is SGHVS and CDR2 is FQNEAQ. CDR3 in amino acids: CASSFAGDTQYF. In DNA, the CDR3 is TGTGCCAGCAGCTTCGCAGGGGATACGCAGTATTTT.

The chain recombines TRBV4-1 with TRBJ1-4; D call uncertain. The V gene lost 1 base and the J gene lost 4 bases, with 13 bases spanning the gap. Germline V CDR1 and CDR2: MGHRA, YSYEKL. The CDR3 runs to 16 residues. This CDR3 is CASSQVPGLSNEKLFF. CDR3 sequence (DNA): TGCGCCAGCAGCCAAGTACCCGGACTGAGTAATGAAAAACTGTTTTTT.

CDR3 bases: TGCGCCAGCAGCCAGCAGGGGATAGATGTTGGAAACACCATATATTTT. It translates to CASSQQGIDVGNTIYF. The chain has TRBV5-1 and TRBJ1-3, with D possibly matching TRBD1 (6 bases). The V gene lost 4 bases and the J gene lost 3 bases, with 17 bases spanning the gap. Germline V CDR1 and CDR2: SGHRS, YFSETQ. This CDR3 has 16 amino acids.

V and J are TRBV6-5 and TRBJ2-3, with 8 positions matching TRBD1. The CDR3 contains 14 residues. The V segment lost 4 bases and the J segment 3 bases; nucleotides outside the gene matches: 3. Germline CDR1 and CDR2: MNHEY and SVGAGI. CDR3 DNA: TGTGCCAGCAGTTTTCGGACAGGGACAGATACGCAGTATTTT. Its protein is CASSFRTGTDTQYF.

The rearrangement uses TRBV18 and TRBJ1-1; D may be TRBD1 (5 bases). The CDR3 is 14 amino acids. V lost 4 bases and J lost 6, with 15 bases in between. Germline CDR1 and CDR2: KGHSH and LQKENI. CDR3 coding DNA: TGTGCCAGCTCACTTGGGGGGTTTAACGCTGAAGCTTTCTTT. It specifies CASSLGGFNAEAFF.